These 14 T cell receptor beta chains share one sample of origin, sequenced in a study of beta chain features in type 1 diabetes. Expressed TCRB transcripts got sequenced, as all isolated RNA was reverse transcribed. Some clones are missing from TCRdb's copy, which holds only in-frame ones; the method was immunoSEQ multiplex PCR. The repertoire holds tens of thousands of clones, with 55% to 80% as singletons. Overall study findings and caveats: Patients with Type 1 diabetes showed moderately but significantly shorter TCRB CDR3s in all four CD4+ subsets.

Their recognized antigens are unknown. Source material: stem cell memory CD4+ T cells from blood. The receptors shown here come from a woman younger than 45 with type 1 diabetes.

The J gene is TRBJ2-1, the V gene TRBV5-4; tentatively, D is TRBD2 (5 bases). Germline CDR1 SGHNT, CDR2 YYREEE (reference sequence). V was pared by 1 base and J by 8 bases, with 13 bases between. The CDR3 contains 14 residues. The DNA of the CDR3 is TGTGCCAGCAGCTTGCGGCTAGTCGGGGATGAGCAGTTCTTC. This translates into CASSLRLVGDEQFF.

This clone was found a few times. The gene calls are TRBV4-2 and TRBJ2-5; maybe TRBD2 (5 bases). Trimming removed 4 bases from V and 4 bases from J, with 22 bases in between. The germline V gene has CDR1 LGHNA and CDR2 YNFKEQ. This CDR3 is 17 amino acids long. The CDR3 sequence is CASSPSPSLAAGETQYF. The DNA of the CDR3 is TGTGCCAGCAGCCCTTCTCCGAGCCTAGCTGCGGGAGAGACCCAGTACTTC.

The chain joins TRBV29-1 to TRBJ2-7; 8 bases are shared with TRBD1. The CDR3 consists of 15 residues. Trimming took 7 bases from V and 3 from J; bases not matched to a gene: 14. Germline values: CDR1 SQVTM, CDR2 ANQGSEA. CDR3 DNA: TGCAGCGGTGGGACAGGCCTCGGCCCGTTCTACGAGCAGTACTTC. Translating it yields CSGGTGLGPFYEQYF.

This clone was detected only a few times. DNA of the CDR3: TGCGCCAGCAGCTTGGTGGCTAGCGGGAGGGACGATGAGCAGTTCTTC. Protein sequence: CASSLVASGRDDEQFF. The J gene is TRBJ2-1, the V gene TRBV5-1, with TRBD2 identical over 12 bases. CDR1 and CDR2 (germline): SGHRS, YFSETQ. The CDR3 totals 16 residues. J was trimmed by 8 bases and V by 0 bases; bases with no gene match: 6.

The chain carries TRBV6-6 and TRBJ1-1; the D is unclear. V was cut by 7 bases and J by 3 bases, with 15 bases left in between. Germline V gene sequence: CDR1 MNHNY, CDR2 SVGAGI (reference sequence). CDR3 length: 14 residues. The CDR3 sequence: CASKTPDDYTEAFF. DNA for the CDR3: TGTGCCAGCAAGACACCGGATGATTACACTGAAGCTTTCTTT.

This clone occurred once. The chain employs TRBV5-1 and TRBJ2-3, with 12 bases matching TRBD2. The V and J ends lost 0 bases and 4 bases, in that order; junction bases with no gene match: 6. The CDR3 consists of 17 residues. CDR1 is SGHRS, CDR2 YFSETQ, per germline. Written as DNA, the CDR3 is TGCGCCAGCAGCTTGGGACTAGCGGGAGTTGAGGCAGATACGCAGTATTTT. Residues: CASSLGLAGVEADTQYF.

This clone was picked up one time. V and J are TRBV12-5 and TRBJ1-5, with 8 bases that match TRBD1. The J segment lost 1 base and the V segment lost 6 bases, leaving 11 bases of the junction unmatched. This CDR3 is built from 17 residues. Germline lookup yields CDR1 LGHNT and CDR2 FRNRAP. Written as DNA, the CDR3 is TGTGCTAGTGGCTACCAGACAGGGGAAGTGAGCAATCAGCCCCAGCATTTT. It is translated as CASGYQTGEVSNQPQHF.

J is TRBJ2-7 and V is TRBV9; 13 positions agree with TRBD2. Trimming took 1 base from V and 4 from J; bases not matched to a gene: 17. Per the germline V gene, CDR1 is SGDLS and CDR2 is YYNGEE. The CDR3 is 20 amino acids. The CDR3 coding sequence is TGTGCCAGCAGCGTAAAAGCCGGGACTAGCGGGACGCGAGGCTCTTACGAGCAGTACTTC. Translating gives CASSVKAGTSGTRGSYEQYF. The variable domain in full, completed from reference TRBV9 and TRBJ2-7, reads DSGVTQTPKHLITATGQRVTLRCSPRSGDLSVYWYQQSLDQGLQFLIQYYNGEERAKGNILERFSAQQFPDLHSELNLSSLELGDSALYFCASSVKAGTSGTRGSYEQYFGPGTRLTVT.

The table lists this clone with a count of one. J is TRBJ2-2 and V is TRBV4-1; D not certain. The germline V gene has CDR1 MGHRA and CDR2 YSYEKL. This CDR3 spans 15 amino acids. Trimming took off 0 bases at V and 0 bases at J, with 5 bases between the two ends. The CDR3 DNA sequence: TGCGCCAGCAGCCAAGACAGAACGAACACCGGGGAGCTGTTTTTT. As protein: CASSQDRTNTGELFF.

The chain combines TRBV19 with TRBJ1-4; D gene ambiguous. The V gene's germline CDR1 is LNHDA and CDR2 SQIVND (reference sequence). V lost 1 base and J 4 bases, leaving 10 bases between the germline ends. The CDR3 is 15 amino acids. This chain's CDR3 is CASSIVSSDNEKLFF. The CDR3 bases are TGTGCCAGTAGTATAGTCTCCAGCGATAATGAAAAACTGTTTTTT.

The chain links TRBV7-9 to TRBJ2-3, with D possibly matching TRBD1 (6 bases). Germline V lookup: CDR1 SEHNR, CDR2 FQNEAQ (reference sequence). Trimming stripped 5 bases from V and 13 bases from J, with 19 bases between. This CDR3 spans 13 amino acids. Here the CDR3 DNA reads TGTGCCAGCAGCGCCACAGGGTCGAGTGATAAGTATTTT. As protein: CASSATGSSDKYF. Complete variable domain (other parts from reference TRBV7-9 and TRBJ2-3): DTGVSQNPRHKITKRGQNVTFRCDPISEHNRLYWYRQTLGQGPEFLTYFQNEAQLEKSRLLSDRFSAERPKGSFSTLEIQRTEQGDSAMYLCASSATGSSDKYFGPGTRLTVL.

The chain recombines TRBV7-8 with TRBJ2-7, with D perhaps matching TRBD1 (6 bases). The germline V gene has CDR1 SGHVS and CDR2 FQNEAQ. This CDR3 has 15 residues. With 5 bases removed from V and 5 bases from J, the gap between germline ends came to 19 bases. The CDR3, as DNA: TGTGCCAGCAGCGCGTCGACAGGAGTAAAGAACGAGCAGTACTTC. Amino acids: CASSASTGVKNEQYF.

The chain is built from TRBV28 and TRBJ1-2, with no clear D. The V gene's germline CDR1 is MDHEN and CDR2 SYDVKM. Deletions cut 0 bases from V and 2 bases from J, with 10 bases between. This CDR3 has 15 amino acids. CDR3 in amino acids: CASSLWGRSNYGYTF. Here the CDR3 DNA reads TGTGCCAGCAGTTTATGGGGGAGATCCAACTATGGCTACACCTTC.

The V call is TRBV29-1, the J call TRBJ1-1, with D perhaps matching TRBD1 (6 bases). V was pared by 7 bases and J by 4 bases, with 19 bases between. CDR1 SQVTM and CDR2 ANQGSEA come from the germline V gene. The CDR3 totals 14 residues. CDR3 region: CSAIEQGLGTEAFF. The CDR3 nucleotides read TGCAGCGCCATAGAACAGGGCCTGGGCACTGAAGCTTTCTTT.